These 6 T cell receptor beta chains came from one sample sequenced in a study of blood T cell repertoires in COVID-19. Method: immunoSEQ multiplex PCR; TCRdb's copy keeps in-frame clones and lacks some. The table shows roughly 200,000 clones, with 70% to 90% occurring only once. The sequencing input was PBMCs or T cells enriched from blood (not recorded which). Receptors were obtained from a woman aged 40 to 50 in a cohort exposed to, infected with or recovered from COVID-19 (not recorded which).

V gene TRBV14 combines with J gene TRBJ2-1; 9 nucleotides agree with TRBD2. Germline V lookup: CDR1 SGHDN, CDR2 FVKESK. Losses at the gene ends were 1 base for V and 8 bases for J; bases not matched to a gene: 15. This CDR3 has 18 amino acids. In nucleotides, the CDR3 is TGTGCCAGCAGCCAAGTGTTGGGAGCTGCGGGAGGGGCGGATGAGCAGTTCTTC. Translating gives CASSQVLGAAGGADEQFF.

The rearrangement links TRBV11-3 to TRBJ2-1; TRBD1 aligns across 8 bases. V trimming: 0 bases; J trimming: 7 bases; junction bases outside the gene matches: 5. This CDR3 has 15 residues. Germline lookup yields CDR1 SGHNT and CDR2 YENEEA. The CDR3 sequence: CASSLEGRGPNEQFF. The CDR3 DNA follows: TGTGCCAGCAGCTTAGAGGGCAGGGGGCCAAATGAGCAGTTCTTC.

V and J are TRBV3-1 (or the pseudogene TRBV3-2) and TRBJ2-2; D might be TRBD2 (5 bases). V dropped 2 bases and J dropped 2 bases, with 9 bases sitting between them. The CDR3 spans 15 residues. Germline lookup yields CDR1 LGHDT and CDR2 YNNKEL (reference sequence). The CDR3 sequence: CASSQWTSNTGELFF. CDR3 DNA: TGTGCCAGCAGCCAATGGACTTCCAACACCGGGGAGCTGTTTTTT.

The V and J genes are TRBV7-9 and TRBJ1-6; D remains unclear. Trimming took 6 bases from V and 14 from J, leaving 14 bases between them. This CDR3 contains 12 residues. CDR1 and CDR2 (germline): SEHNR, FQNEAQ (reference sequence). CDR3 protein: CASSSSRGALHF. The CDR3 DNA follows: TGTGCCAGCAGTTCAAGCCGGGGAGCCCTCCACTTT. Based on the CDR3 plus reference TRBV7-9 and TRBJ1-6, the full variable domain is DTGVSQNPRHKITKRGQNVTFRCDPISEHNRLYWYRQTLGQGPEFLTYFQNEAQLEKSRLLSDRFSAERPKGSFSTLEIQRTEQGDSAMYLCASSSSRGALHFGNGTRLTVT.

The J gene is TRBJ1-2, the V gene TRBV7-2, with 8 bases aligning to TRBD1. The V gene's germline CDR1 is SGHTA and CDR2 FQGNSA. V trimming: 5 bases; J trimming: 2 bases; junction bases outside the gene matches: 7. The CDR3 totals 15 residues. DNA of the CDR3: TGTGCCAGCAGCATGAGCAGGGGGCTGAACTATGGCTACACCTTC. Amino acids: CASSMSRGLNYGYTF.

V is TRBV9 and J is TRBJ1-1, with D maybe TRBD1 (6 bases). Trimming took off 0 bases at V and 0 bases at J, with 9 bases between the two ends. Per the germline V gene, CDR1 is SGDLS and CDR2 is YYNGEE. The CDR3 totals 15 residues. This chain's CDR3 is CASSVDNRVNTEAFF. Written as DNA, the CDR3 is TGTGCCAGCAGCGTAGATAACAGGGTGAACACTGAAGCTTTCTTT.